A single sample gave rise to the 10 T cell receptor beta chains below, sequenced in a study of blood T cell repertoires in COVID-19. Sequencing used immunoSEQ multiplex PCR; TCRdb keeps in-frame clones, though not all of them. The profile shows roughly 250,000 clones, around 85% of them singletons. The sample consisted of peripheral blood. The receptors originated from a woman in her thirties with COVID-19, enrolled during active disease.

The chain recombines TRBV5-6 with TRBJ1-1, with D maybe TRBD1 (5 bases). V was cut by 6 bases and J by 1 base, with 10 bases left in between. The CDR3 loop spans 13 amino acids. Germline CDR1 reads SGHDT; CDR2 reads YYEEEE. The CDR3 nucleotides are TGTGCCAGCAACGGGGGGTCGAACACTGAAGCTTTCTTT. It specifies CASNGGSNTEAFF.

V is TRBV7-9 and J is TRBJ1-2; 7 bases match TRBD1. There are 14 residues in the CDR3. V trimming: 5 bases; J trimming: 7 bases; junction bases outside the gene matches: 10. Germline V gene data show CDR1 as SEHNR and CDR2 as FQNEAQ (reference sequence). CDR3 DNA: TGTGCCAGCAGCACCCAGGGACAGTCCCTTGGCTACACCTTC. Translating gives CASSTQGQSLGYTF.

This clone was counted only a few times. The chain joins TRBV18 to TRBJ2-7; a possible D gene is TRBD2 (6 bases). Germline values: CDR1 KGHSH, CDR2 LQKENI. The V end was cut by 3 bases, the J end by 5 bases, with 17 bases between. CDR3 length: 15 amino acids. DNA of the CDR3: TGTGCCAGCTCACCTTTGCCGGGGGTGGAGAACGAGCAGTACTTC. Its translation: CASSPLPGVENEQYF.

The chain employs TRBV3-1 (or the pseudogene TRBV3-2) and TRBJ2-1; 8 bases map to TRBD2. V lost 4 bases and J lost 9; bases outside the gene matches: 14. The CDR3 length is 16 residues. Germline loops: CDR1 LGHDT, CDR2 YNNKEL (reference sequence). DNA for the CDR3: TGTGCCAGCAGCCCCCGTCGGGGGGGCCTGGGTTTTGAGCAGTTCTTC. Its protein product is CASSPRRGGLGFEQFF.

The rearrangement uses TRBV9 and TRBJ2-7; 9 nucleotides match TRBD1. Unmatched junction bases numbered 4, after V lost 4 bases and J lost 2 bases. Germline V lookup: CDR1 SGDLS, CDR2 YYNGEE. CDR3 length: 14 amino acids. This chain's CDR3 is CASSPRQGAYEQYF. The CDR3 nucleotides read TGTGCCAGCAGCCCCAGACAGGGGGCCTACGAGCAGTACTTC.

The chain links TRBV12-3 or TRBV12-4 to TRBJ2-2; no clear D. The CDR3 covers 12 residues. Trimming pared 4 bases from V and 5 bases from J, leaving 5 bases between. The CDR3 is CASSSLTGELFF. CDR3 nucleotides: TGTGCCAGCAGTTCACTGACCGGGGAGCTGTTTTTT.

This rearrangement joins TRBV6-1 to TRBJ1-5; tentative D call: TRBD1 (5 bases). The CDR3 consists of 17 residues. V was trimmed by 1 base and J by 2 bases, leaving 15 bases between them. Germline V gene sequence: CDR1 MNHNS, CDR2 SASEGT. The CDR3 DNA is TGTGCCAGCAGTGAAGACCACCCCCCGGGGGGCAATCAGCCCCAGCATTTT. Amino acids: CASSEDHPPGGNQPQHF.

The CDR3 DNA reads TGTGCCACCTGTGGCTCACAGGGCCCCAGAACGATTTATAGCAATCAGCCCCAGCATTTT. Its translation is CATCGSQGPRTIYSNQPQHF. The chain employs TRBV24-1 and TRBJ1-5; maybe TRBD1 (6 bases). Trimming cost V 9 bases and J 0 bases, with 29 bases left between them. In germline, CDR1 is KGHDR, CDR2 SFDVKD. The CDR3 totals 20 residues.

V usage is TRBV9 and J usage is TRBJ2-2; 8 bases line up with TRBD2. The ends lost 3 bases at V and 2 bases at J; junction bases unmatched: 6. The CDR3 totals 16 residues. Germline V gives CDR1 SGDLS, CDR2 YYNGEE. The CDR3 DNA sequence: TGTGCCAGCAGCGAGGGTCGGGAGGGCAACACCGGGGAGCTGTTTTTT. Translation gives CASSEGREGNTGELFF.

This chain connects TRBV28 to TRBJ1-4; a possible D gene is TRBD1 (5 bases). This CDR3 spans 13 amino acids. The V gene lost 3 bases and the J gene lost 7 bases, with 9 bases spanning the gap. Germline V gene sequence: CDR1 MDHEN, CDR2 SYDVKM. The CDR3 reads CASSFTGGEKLFF. In DNA form, the CDR3 reads TGTGCCAGCAGTTTTACGGGGGGTGAAAAACTGTTTTTT.